The entry below describes one T cell receptor beta chain. The antigen is unknown. This entry comes from a study of CD8 T cells in ankylosing spondylitis. Study-level findings and limits: Reportedly, significant enrichment of disease-linked clones occurred in matched ankylosing spondylitis synovial fluid. Earlier reports found some motif variants in synovial fluid and blood in reactive arthritis. Clones linked to the disease showed a CD8+ phenotype. They occurred at relatively low frequencies in peripheral blood.

V was trimmed by 4 bases and J by 4 bases, leaving 8 bases between them. The CDR3 totals 13 residues. Looked up from germline, CDR1 is SGHVS and CDR2 is FQNEAQ. Library preparation for TCR beta used quantitative 5'-RACE with molecular barcodes. TCRdb reprocessed the 5' RACE reads with MiXCR, giving one entry per CDR3 protein. The data contain 300,000 to 400,000 distinct CDR3 sequences, 20% of them singletons. What was sequenced was blood, either unsorted or a sorted T cell fraction (not recorded which). The chain combines TRBV7-8 with TRBJ2-4; D unclear. The TCR sequence derives from a male donor with ankylosing spondylitis or in good health (not recorded which). CDR3 nucleotides: TGTGCCAGCAGCTCACCGGTGAAAAACATTCAGTACTTC. Translated: CASSSPVKNIQYF. Drawing the rest from reference TRBV7-8 and TRBJ2-4, the complete variable domain is GAGVSQSPRYKVAKRGQDVALRCDPISGHVSLFWYQQALGQGPEFLTYFQNEAQLDKSGLPSDRFFAERPEGSVSTLKIQRTQQEDSAVYLCASSSPVKNIQYFGAGTRLSVL.